The 8 T cell receptor beta chains below were found in one sample sequenced in a study of T cells after yellow fever vaccination. Via MiXCR, TCRdb re-called the 5' RACE reads, giving one row per CDR3 protein. Here the sample spans about 340,000 distinct CDR3 sequences, 3.5% to 4.5% being singletons. Here the sequenced sample was PBMCs, taken 5 days after the yellow fever booster vaccination. The receptors derive from a man aged 18 to 30 who received the YFV17D yellow fever vaccine.

The J gene is TRBJ2-7, the V gene TRBV7-2; TRBD2 agrees at 7 bases. V lost 2 bases, J lost 7 bases, and 5 bases stayed unmatched. The CDR3 consists of 13 residues. The V gene's germline CDR1 is SGHTA and CDR2 FQGNSA. The CDR3, as DNA: TGTGCCAGCAGCTTATGGTGGGGGGGTGAGCAGTACGTC. This gives the protein CASSLWWGGEQYV.

V gene TRBV4-2 combines with J gene TRBJ2-1, with 9 bases identical to TRBD1. The germline CDR1 and CDR2 sequences are LGHNA and YNFKEQ. There are 15 residues in the CDR3. V was pared by 4 bases and J by 11 bases, with 12 bases of the junction left unmatched. CDR3 sequence: CASSPMGEGQGKQFF. Written as DNA, the CDR3 is TGTGCCAGCAGCCCCATGGGCGAGGGACAGGGTAAGCAGTTCTTC.

The rearrangement links TRBV20-1 to TRBJ2-5; 7 bases align to TRBD2. The trim removed 7 bases at V and 2 bases at J, leaving 4 bases unmatched. Germline V CDR1 and CDR2: DFQATT, SNEGSKA (reference sequence). The CDR3 length is 12 residues. CDR3 coding DNA: TGCAGTGTCAAGGGACTACAAGAGACCCAGTACTTC. Translation: CSVKGLQETQYF.

In this sample, this clonotype turned up many times. V and J are TRBV3-1 and TRBJ2-5; D not certain. Germline loops: CDR1 LGHDT, CDR2 YNNKEL (reference sequence). The CDR3 consists of 15 residues. V gave up 1 base and J gave up 5 bases, with 14 bases separating them. Here the CDR3 DNA reads TGTGCCAGCAGCCAAGGGCGATTTAGCAGGGAGACCCAGTACTTC. Amino acid sequence: CASSQGRFSRETQYF.

In this sample, this clonotype turned up a few times. The chain recombines TRBV6-5 with TRBJ2-1; tentatively, D is TRBD2 (5 bases). Trimming left V 7 bases short and J 9 bases short, with 10 bases between. There are 11 residues in the CDR3. CDR1 MNHEY and CDR2 SVGAGI come from the germline V gene. The CDR3 reads CASNSEGEQFF. CDR3 DNA sequence: TGTGCCAGCAACAGTGAGGGTGAGCAGTTCTTC.

The chain links TRBV29-1 to TRBJ1-4; 7 positions match TRBD1. This CDR3 has 14 residues. Germline loops: CDR1 SQVTM, CDR2 ANQGSEA. With 6 bases clipped from V and 4 bases from J, the junction kept 8 bases outside the gene matches. The CDR3 protein is CSVNSGTDNEKLFF. Written as DNA, the CDR3 is TGCAGCGTGAATTCCGGGACAGATAATGAAAAACTGTTTTTT.

The rearrangement joins TRBV5-4 to TRBJ2-1; no clear D. The V gene's germline CDR1 is SGHNT and CDR2 YYREEE (reference sequence). Trimming took 0 bases from V and 10 from J, leaving 8 bases between them. This CDR3 is built from 12 residues. CDR3 nucleotides: TGTGCCAGCAGCTTGGGCCAGAGCGAGCAGTTCTTC. Residues: CASSLGQSEQFF. Full variable domain (rest looked up from reference TRBV5-4 and TRBJ2-1): ETGVTQSPTHLIKTRGQQVTLRCSSQSGHNTVSWYQQALGQGPQFIFQYYREEENGRGNFPPRFSGLQFPNYSSELNVNALELDDSALYLCASSLGQSEQFFGPGTRLTVL.

This clonotype was recorded a few times. The chain has TRBV4-1 and TRBJ1-5; D is possibly TRBD1 (6 bases). CDR3 length: 13 amino acids. Germline V CDR1 and CDR2: MGHRA, YSYEKL. The V end was cut by 4 bases, the J end by 7 bases, with 11 bases between. In nucleotides, the CDR3 is TGCGCCAGCAGCCGACCAGGGGAGCAGCCCCAGCATTTT. Its translation: CASSRPGEQPQHF.